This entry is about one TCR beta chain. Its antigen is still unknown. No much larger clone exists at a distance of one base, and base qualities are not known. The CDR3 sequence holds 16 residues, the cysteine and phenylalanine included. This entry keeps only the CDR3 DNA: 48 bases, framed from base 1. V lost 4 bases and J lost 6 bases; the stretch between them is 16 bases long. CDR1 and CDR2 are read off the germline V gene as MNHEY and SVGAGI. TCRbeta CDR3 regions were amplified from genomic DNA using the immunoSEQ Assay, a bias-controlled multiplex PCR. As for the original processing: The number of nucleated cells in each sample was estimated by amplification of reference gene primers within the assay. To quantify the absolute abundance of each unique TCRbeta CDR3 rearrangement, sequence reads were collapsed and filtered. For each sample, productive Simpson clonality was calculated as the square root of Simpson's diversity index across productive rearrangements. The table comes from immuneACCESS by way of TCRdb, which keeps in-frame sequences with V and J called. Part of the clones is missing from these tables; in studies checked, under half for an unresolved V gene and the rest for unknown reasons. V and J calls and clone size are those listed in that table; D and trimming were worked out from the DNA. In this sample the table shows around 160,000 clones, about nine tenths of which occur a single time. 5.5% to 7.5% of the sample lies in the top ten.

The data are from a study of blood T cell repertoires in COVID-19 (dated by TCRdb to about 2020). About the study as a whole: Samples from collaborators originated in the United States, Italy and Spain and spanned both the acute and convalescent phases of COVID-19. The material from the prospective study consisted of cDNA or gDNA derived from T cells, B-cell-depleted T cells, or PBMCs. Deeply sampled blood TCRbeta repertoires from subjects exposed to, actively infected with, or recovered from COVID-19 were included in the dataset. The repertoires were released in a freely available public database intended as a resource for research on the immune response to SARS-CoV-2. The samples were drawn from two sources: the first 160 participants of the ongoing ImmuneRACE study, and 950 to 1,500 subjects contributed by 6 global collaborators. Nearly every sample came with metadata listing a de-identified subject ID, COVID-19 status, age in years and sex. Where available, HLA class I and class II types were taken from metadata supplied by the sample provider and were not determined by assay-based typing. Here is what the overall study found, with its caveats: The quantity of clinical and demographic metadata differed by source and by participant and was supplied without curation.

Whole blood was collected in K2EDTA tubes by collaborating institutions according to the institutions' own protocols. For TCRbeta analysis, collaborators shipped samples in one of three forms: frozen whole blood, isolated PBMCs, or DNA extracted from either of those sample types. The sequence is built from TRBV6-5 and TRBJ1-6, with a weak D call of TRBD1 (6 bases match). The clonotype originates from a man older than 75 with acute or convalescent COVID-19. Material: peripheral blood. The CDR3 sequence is CASSLSAVRGNSPLHF. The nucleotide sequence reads TGTGCCAGCAGTTTGTCCGCCGTCAGGGGTAATTCACCCCTCCACTTT.